This T cell receptor beta chain was observed in a study of T-cell memory formation after mild COVID-19. This clonotype has at least ten counts. As yet, its antigen is unknown. Study-wide points: Pre-infection memory already had some responding clones, implying cross-reactive memory joined.

V dropped 2 bases and J dropped 5; count of bases not matched to a gene: 16. CDR1 is DFQATT, CDR2 SNEGSKA, per germline (reference sequence). The CDR3 extends over 17 amino acids. 5'RACE primed at constant segments yielded TCR alpha and TCR beta cDNA libraries bearing sample barcodes and UMIs. Each CDR3 protein is one row after TCRdb ran MiXCR on the 5' RACE reads. This table holds under 550,000 distinct CDR3 sequences, about a sixth found once. This receptor was obtained from a man aged 18 to 35 who had mild COVID-19 (a few samples of this study predate the infection). Cell type and time point are not known. V and J are TRBV20-1 and TRBJ1-1; 8 nucleotides agree with TRBD1. The specimen sequenced was PBMCs or a T cell subset sorted from them (not recorded which). The CDR3 loop is CSARTWGTGRTGTEAFF. CDR3 in DNA: TGCAGTGCTAGAACCTGGGGGACAGGCCGTACGGGGACTGAAGCTTTCTTT.